The next 24 T cell receptor beta chains were all read from a single sample in a study of blood T cell repertoires in COVID-19 (dated by TCRdb to about 2020). Library method: the immunoSEQ multiplex PCR assay. TCRdb mirrors the immuneACCESS table, restricted to in-frame sequences. Some clones are absent from its copies; in checked studies, under half trace to an unresolved V gene, and the reason for the others is unknown. Present in this sample are hundreds of thousands of clones, about 82% of which were seen just once. The ten most abundant clones make up approximately 7.5% of the sample. The sequencing sample was made of peripheral blood. These receptors came from a human donor in a cohort sampled during active COVID-19.

The chain employs TRBV14 and TRBJ1-1; no clear D. CDR1 and CDR2 from the germline V gene are SGHDN and FVKESK. The CDR3 loop spans 14 amino acids. Between the trimmed V and J ends, which lost 0 bases and 0 bases, there was a span of 5 bases. The CDR3 DNA sequence: TGTGCCAGCAGCCAAGACAGTTTGAACACTGAAGCTTTCTTT. This encodes CASSQDSLNTEAFF.

In its sample, this clone was seen a few times. The V and J genes are TRBV10-3 and TRBJ2-2, with 7 positions matching TRBD1. Germline CDR1 ENHRY, CDR2 SYGVKD. The CDR3 is 16 amino acids. Losses at the gene ends were 2 bases for V and 0 bases for J; bases not matched to a gene: 3. In DNA, the CDR3 is TGTGCCATCAGTGAGACGGGACAGACGAACACCGGGGAGCTGTTTTTT. It is translated as CAISETGQTNTGELFF.

A few counts support this clone. The chain is built from TRBV9 and TRBJ1-4, with D hard to call. The CDR3 covers 15 residues. CDR1 and CDR2 from the germline V gene are SGDLS and YYNGEE. Trimming removed 0 bases from V and 4 bases from J, with 10 bases in between. The CDR3 DNA reads as TGTGCCAGCAGCGTAGGTGGCAACCTTAATGAAAAACTGTTTTTT. As protein: CASSVGGNLNEKLFF.

The CDR3 loop reads CASRTLNYGYTF. The CDR3 DNA is TGCGCCAGCAGGACACTTAACTATGGCTACACCTTC. The V and J genes are TRBV5-1 and TRBJ1-2; D ambiguous. V shed 5 bases and J shed 1 base, with 6 bases lying between them. Germline V gene lookup returns CDR1 SGHRS and CDR2 YFSETQ. This CDR3 is 12 amino acids long.

The sample holds one count of this clone. The chain has TRBV11-2 and TRBJ1-1; 9 bases line up with TRBD1. Losses at the gene ends were 7 bases for V and 4 bases for J; bases not matched to a gene: 13. The CDR3 extends over 16 amino acids. Looked up from germline, CDR1 is SGHAT and CDR2 is FQNNGV. The CDR3 sequence: CASTVSQGARGTEAFF. CDR3 in DNA: TGTGCCAGCACCGTATCACAGGGGGCGCGGGGCACTGAAGCTTTCTTT.

The chain uses TRBV18 and TRBJ1-2, with TRBD1 matching 7 bases. CDR3 length equals 16 residues. Unmatched junction bases numbered 11, after V lost 3 bases and J lost 4 bases. The germline CDR1 and CDR2 sequences are KGHSH and LQKENI. CDR3 sequence reads: CASSPIMDRNPYGYTF. In DNA, the CDR3 is TGTGCCAGCTCACCGATAATGGACAGGAATCCCTATGGCTACACCTTC. The entire variable domain, with the rest obtained from reference TRBV18 and TRBJ1-2, is as follows: NAGVMQNPRHLVRRRGQEARLRCSPMKGHSHVYWYRQLPEEGLKFMVYLQKENIIDESGMPKERFSAEFPKEGPSILRIQQVVRGDSAAYFCASSPIMDRNPYGYTFGSGTRLTVV.

This clone has a handful of counts. CDR3 nucleotides: TGTGCCAGCAGCTCCGGAAGGGGTTCTGGGGCCAACGTCCTGACTTTC. Protein sequence: CASSSGRGSGANVLTF. The gene calls are TRBV7-6 and TRBJ2-6, with D perhaps matching TRBD1 (5 bases). This CDR3 contains 16 residues. Trimming removed 4 bases from V and 1 base from J, with 11 bases in between. Germline V CDR1 and CDR2: SGHVS, FNYEAQ.

The chain is built from TRBV5-1 and TRBJ2-7; 8 nucleotides match TRBD1. The V segment lost 4 bases and the J segment 6 bases; nucleotides outside the gene matches: 15. This CDR3 region has 16 residues. Germline V gives CDR1 SGHRS, CDR2 YFSETQ. CDR3 region: CASSPFMTGDTSEQYF. The CDR3 coding sequence is TGCGCCAGCAGCCCGTTCATGACAGGGGACACCTCCGAGCAGTACTTC.

V and J are TRBV10-1 and TRBJ1-1; D may be TRBD1 (6 bases). V gave up 2 bases and J gave up 0 bases, with 10 bases separating them. Per germline, CDR1 WNHNN and CDR2 SYGVQD (reference sequence). The CDR3 extends over 15 amino acids. The CDR3 sequence is CASSEGQIVNTEAFF. In DNA form, the CDR3 reads TGCGCCAGCAGTGAGGGACAGATAGTGAACACTGAAGCTTTCTTT.

This sequence joins TRBV30 and TRBJ1-5, with 9 bases aligning to TRBD1. CDR3 length equals 15 residues. V was pared by 1 base and J by 7 bases, with 8 bases of the junction left unmatched. Germline CDR1 is GTSNPN and CDR2 is SVGIG (reference sequence). CDR3 DNA sequence: TGTGCCTGGAGTGCCCAACAGGGGGCAAAGCAGCCCCAGCATTTT. Translation gives CAWSAQQGAKQPQHF.

J is TRBJ2-3 and V is TRBV29-1, with D possibly matching TRBD1 (5 bases). Germline V gene sequence: CDR1 SQVTM, CDR2 ANQGSEA. The CDR3 length is 13 residues. The V end was cut by 5 bases, the J end by 3 bases, with 12 bases between. The CDR3: CSVKGQGTDTQYF. The CDR3 DNA sequence: TGCAGCGTTAAAGGGCAGGGAACAGATACGCAGTATTTT.

This clone was picked up one time. The rearrangement uses TRBV9 and TRBJ1-2, with 7 nucleotides matching TRBD1. Germline V lookup: CDR1 SGDLS, CDR2 YYNGEE. The CDR3 covers 16 residues. V trimming: 0 bases; J trimming: 2 bases; junction bases outside the gene matches: 7. The CDR3 nucleotides are TGTGCCAGCAGCGTAGCGGACAGGCTCCCCAACTATGGCTACACCTTC. Its protein is CASSVADRLPNYGYTF.

V is TRBV5-8 and J is TRBJ2-3, with 7 bases matching TRBD1. The CDR3 totals 15 residues. Germline trimming cut 2 bases from V and 0 bases from J; bases unmatched to any gene: 3. Per the germline V gene, CDR1 is SGHTS and CDR2 is YDEGEE. The CDR3 DNA is TGTGCCAGCAGCTTAGGGACAGCTAGCACAGATACGCAGTATTTT. Amino acids: CASSLGTASTDTQYF. Looking up the rest from reference TRBV5-8 and TRBJ2-3 gives the full variable domain: EAGVTQSPTHLIKTRGQQATLRCSPISGHTSVYWYQQALGLGLQFLLWYDEGEERNRGNFPPRFSGRQFPNYSSELNVNALELEDSALYLCASSLGTASTDTQYFGPGTRLTVL.

V is TRBV6-6 and J is TRBJ1-5; TRBD1 aligns across 8 bases. V gave up 5 bases and J gave up 6 bases; unmatched junction bases: 3. Germline V gene lookup returns CDR1 MNHNY and CDR2 SVGAGI (reference sequence). The CDR3 is 13 residues long. CDR3 bases: TGTGCCAGCAGTCACAGGGGGAGTCAGCCCCAGCATTTT. Translating it yields CASSHRGSQPQHF.

The chain is built from TRBV5-6 and TRBJ2-2, with D unclear. CDR3 size: 11 residues. Trimming shortened V by 5 bases and J by 6 bases, and 5 bases separated the two germline ends. Germline V lookup: CDR1 SGHDT, CDR2 YYEEEE. Here the CDR3 DNA reads TGTGCCAGCAGTTATTCCGGGGAGCTGTTTTTT. This gives the protein CASSYSGELFF. The complete variable domain, with remaining parts taken from reference TRBV5-6 and TRBJ2-2, reads DAGVTQSPTHLIKTRGQQVTLRCSPKSGHDTVSWYQQALGQGPQFIFQYYEEEERQRGNFPDRFSGHQFPNYSSELNVNALLLGDSALYLCASSYSGELFFGEGSRLTVL.

The chain links TRBV18 to TRBJ2-3; the D gene is possibly TRBD1 (6 bases). The CDR3 runs to 14 residues. The V end was cut by 3 bases, the J end by 3 bases, with 10 bases between. The germline CDR1 and CDR2 sequences are KGHSH and LQKENI. The CDR3 protein is CASSPGRGTDTQYF. The DNA for the CDR3 is TGTGCCAGCTCACCGGGAAGGGGGACAGATACGCAGTATTTT.

The CDR3 DNA sequence: TGTGCCAGCAGCCCCGGACTAGCGGGGGGGAGAGATACGCAGTATTTT. Protein: CASSPGLAGGRDTQYF. V usage is TRBV3-1 (or the pseudogene TRBV3-2) and J usage is TRBJ2-3; 15 nucleotides line up with TRBD2. Germline V gives CDR1 LGHDT, CDR2 YNNKEL (reference sequence). V was clipped by 4 bases and J by 5 bases; unmatched bases: 4. This CDR3 spans 16 amino acids.

A single count supports this clone. The V and J genes are TRBV4-1 and TRBJ2-3, with D perhaps TRBD2 (6 bases). The CDR3 has 15 amino acids. V was clipped by 3 bases and J by 0 bases, with 10 bases between them. Germline V CDR1 and CDR2: MGHRA, YSYEKL. CDR3 bases: TGCGCCAGCAGCCAGCGCGGGGTAAGCACAGATACGCAGTATTTT. Its translation is CASSQRGVSTDTQYF.

The chain employs TRBV30 and TRBJ2-3; possible D gene TRBD1, 5 bases. The CDR3 is made up of 14 amino acids. CDR1 GTSNPN and CDR2 SVGIG come from the germline V gene (reference sequence). Trimming stripped 5 bases from V and 6 bases from J, with 18 bases between. CDR3 region: CAWSRGGMVDTQYF. For the CDR3, the DNA is TGTGCCTGGTCAAGGGGTGGTATGGTGGATACGCAGTATTTT. The full variable domain, with the rest looked up from reference TRBV30 and TRBJ2-3, is SQTIHQWPATLVQPVGSPLSLECTVEGTSNPNLYWYRQAAGRGLQLLFYSVGIGQISSEVPQNLSASRPQDRQFILSSKKLLLSDSGFYLCAWSRGGMVDTQYFGPGTRLTVL.

The table lists this clone with a count of one. The J gene is TRBJ1-3, the V gene TRBV12-5; perhaps TRBD1 as D (5 bases). The CDR3 extends over 19 amino acids. V was clipped by 3 bases and J by 2 bases, with 23 bases between them. Per the germline V gene, CDR1 is LGHNT and CDR2 is FRNRAP. DNA for the CDR3: TGTGCTAGTGGTTTTCGGCGTCACAGGAAAAAGGAGACTGGAAACACCATATATTTT. Its translation is CASGFRRHRKKETGNTIYF.

The J gene is TRBJ1-1, the V gene TRBV18; tentative D call: TRBD1 (6 bases). The CDR3 extends over 15 amino acids. Germline-derived CDR1 and CDR2 are KGHSH and LQKENI. Trimming stripped 2 bases from V and 2 bases from J, with 12 bases between. CDR3: CASSPMPGENTEAFF. Here the CDR3 DNA reads TGTGCCAGCTCACCAATGCCAGGGGAAAACACTGAAGCTTTCTTT.

This chain links TRBV25-1 with TRBJ2-3, with a possible D match to TRBD1 (6 bases). Germline lookup yields CDR1 MGHDK and CDR2 SYGVNS. Trimming took 6 bases from V and 2 from J, leaving 21 bases between them. CDR3 length equals 17 residues. CDR3 bases: TGTGCCAGCAGAAGTTTAAAATCGGGACATATCACAGATACGCAGTATTTT. This encodes CASRSLKSGHITDTQYF.

The V and J genes are TRBV27 and TRBJ2-3; D unresolved. V lost 7 bases to trimming and J lost 2 bases, with 10 bases between them. The germline gives CDR1 MNHEY, CDR2 SMNVEV (reference sequence). The CDR3 contains 13 residues. The CDR3 is CASKLQITDTQYF. Written as DNA, the CDR3 is TGTGCCAGCAAGTTACAGATCACAGATACGCAGTATTTT.

The chain is built from TRBV24-1 and TRBJ1-4, with 7 nucleotides matching TRBD1. The ends lost 4 bases at V and 8 bases at J; junction bases unmatched: 9. Looked up from germline, CDR1 is KGHDR and CDR2 is SFDVKD. The CDR3 runs 15 residues. Written as DNA, the CDR3 is TGTGCCACCAGTGAACCAGGGTCAGGGGGAGAAAAACTGTTTTTT. Translation gives CATSEPGSGGEKLFF.